This TCR beta chain was sequenced during a study of T cell repertoires in cytomegalovirus infection. Overall study context: The authors relied on CMV epitopes, both recently identified HLA-C-restricted and well-studied HLA-B-restricted. Carrying CMV and the relevant HLA type showed in public TCR beta signatures.

In germline, CDR1 is SGHTA, CDR2 FQGNSA. The CDR3 has 12 amino acids. The V end was cut by 7 bases, the J end by 13 bases, with 14 bases between. Overall study findings and caveats: Carriers of CMV and the relevant HLA type were discriminated by public TCR beta frequency. What dominated the ex vivo response were HLA-C-restricted CMV-specific TCR beta clonotypes.

There are many counts of this clonotype. Its antigen is not known. TCRdb reanalysed the reads using MiXCR and keeps one entry per CDR3 protein. Counted here are 310,000 or so distinct CDR3 sequences, more than 20% occurring once; the ten biggest clones make up approximately 12%. V gene TRBV7-2 combines with J gene TRBJ2-6; maybe TRBD1 (6 bases). The starting material was cultured PBMCs, obtained from culture after CMV antigen stimulation. The sequence was collected from a human donor in good health (CMV status not recorded). Some clones in this sample may be carry-over from other donors' samples. The CDR3 loop reads CASTRDQGVLTF. In DNA, the CDR3 is TGTGCCAGCACCCGGGACCAGGGGGTCCTGACTTTC.